This T cell receptor (beta chain) emerged from a study of blood T cell repertoires in COVID-19 (dated by TCRdb to 2018 to 2021). At the level of the whole study: Samples from collaborators originated in the United States, Italy and Spain and spanned both the acute and convalescent phases of COVID-19. Nearly every sample came with metadata listing a de-identified subject ID, COVID-19 status, age in years and sex. Deeply sampled blood TCRbeta repertoires from subjects exposed to, actively infected with, or recovered from COVID-19 were included in the dataset. The samples were drawn from two sources: the first 160 participants of the ongoing ImmuneRACE study, and fewer than 1,500 subjects contributed by 6 global collaborators. The repertoires were released in a freely available public database meant as a resource for research on the immune response to SARS-CoV-2. Where HLA class I and class II types were available, the types were taken from metadata supplied by the sample provider, not from assay-based typing. The material from the prospective study consisted of cDNA or gDNA derived from T cells, B-cell-depleted T cells, or PBMCs. Findings and caveats that apply to the study as a whole: Clinical and demographic metadata were provided uncurated, with the amount varying by source and participant.

With regard to this clone: It has no known antigen specificity. A read error may account for a junction end that differs from germline.

Taken from cysteine to phenylalanine, the CDR3 has 13 residues. Just the 39-base CDR3 DNA is kept, in frame starting at base 1. TCRbeta CDR3 regions were amplified from genomic DNA using the immunoSEQ Assay, a bias-controlled multiplex PCR. Per the source publication's procedure: The number of nucleated cells in each sample was estimated by amplification of reference gene primers within the assay. To quantify the absolute abundance of each unique TCRbeta CDR3 rearrangement, sequence reads were collapsed and filtered. For each sample, productive Simpson clonality was calculated as the square root of Simpson's diversity index across productive rearrangements. Imported from immuneACCESS, the table was reduced by TCRdb to in-frame sequences with V and J called. These copies leave out some clones; in studies compared against another copy, an unresolved V gene accounts for under half, and the cause of the remainder is not known. The V and J calls and clone size are taken from that table; D and trimming were inferred from the DNA. The sample table lists roughly 58,000 clones, 80% to 90% of them with a count of one. Clones ranked in the top ten supply about 31% of the sample.

In Seattle, one collaborating source enrolled patients while the infection was active and tracked those patients longitudinally over the course of disease. Whole blood was collected in K2EDTA tubes by collaborating institutions according to the institutions' own protocols. For TCRbeta analysis, collaborators shipped samples as frozen whole blood, isolated PBMCs, or DNA extracted from either of those sample types. The receptor comes from a man aged 60-69 years with COVID-19, enrolled during active disease. The chain links TRBV12-3 or TRBV12-4 with TRBJ2-3; 13 bases in the middle match TRBD2. The sample comprised peripheral blood. The CDR3 corresponds to CASRSPGLAGWWF. The bases are TGTGCCAGCAGAAGCCCGGGACTAGCGGGGTGGTGGTTT.